The rows below give T cell receptor beta chains drawn from one sample of a study of T-cell memory formation after mild COVID-19. TCRdb re-called the 5' RACE reads with MiXCR, one entry per CDR3 protein. Here the sample spans some 120,000 distinct CDR3 sequences, over 15% being singletons. The sample was PBMCs or a T cell subset sorted from them (not recorded which). These receptors all come from a man between 18 and 35 years old who had mild COVID-19 (a few samples of this study predate the infection). Cell type and time point are not known. The CDR3 runs from the conserved cysteine through the conserved F or W. The D gene is left open where the match is weak. Some rows mark clone size as missing; the rest say once, few, many or name a class of expanded clone.

J gene | V gene | clone size | D gene | CDR3 protein | CDR3 DNA
TRBJ2-5 | TRBV20-1 | - | - | CSASQGLETQYF | TGCAGTGCTAGTCAGGGGTTGGAGACCCAGTACTTC
TRBJ2-1 | TRBV4-2 | - | TRBD1 | CASSQVVGTGTYNEQFF | TGTGCCAGCAGCCAAGTAGTTGGGACAGGGACCTACAATGAGCAGTTCTTC
TRBJ2-1 | TRBV4-2 | few | - | CASSQSSGSGNEQFF | TGTGCCAGCAGCCAGTCTTCGGGGTCCGGCAATGAGCAGTTCTTC
TRBJ2-1 | TRBV20-1 | many | - | CSARVGWRGENEQFF | TGCAGTGCTAGAGTCGGGTGGAGGGGTGAGAATGAGCAGTTCTTC
TRBJ1-1 | TRBV12-3/TRBV12-4 | - | - | CASSGVTEAFF | TGTGCCAGCAGTGGGGTTACTGAAGCTTTCTTT
TRBJ2-7 | TRBV7-9 | few | - | CASSSGQVAQYF | TGTGCCAGCAGCTCGGGACAAGTCGCGCAGTACTTC
TRBJ2-3 | TRBV9 | - | TRBD1 | CASSDRGLEGDTQYF | TGTGCCAGCAGTGACAGGGGTTTGGAAGGGGATACGCAGTATTTT
TRBJ2-3 | TRBV6-1 | few | TRBD2 | CASTKLAGGPDTQYF | TGTGCCAGCACCAAACTAGCGGGGGGGCCGGATACGCAGTATTTT
TRBJ2-2 | TRBV6-5 | - | TRBD2 | CASSPSRAGGPSTGELFF | TGTGCCAGCAGTCCCTCCCGAGCGGGGGGGCCGAGCACCGGGGAGCTGTTTTTT
TRBJ1-6 | TRBV19 | - | - | CASSIDLPAGIDSPLHF | TGTGCCAGTAGTATAGATCTTCCCGCAGGGATTGATTCACCCCTCCACTTT
TRBJ1-3 | TRBV7-2 | - | TRBD1 | CASSDLPVGTGSGNTIYF | TGTGCCAGCAGCGACCTACCTGTTGGGACAGGGTCAGGAAACACCATATATTTT
TRBJ1-2 | TRBV18 | - | - | CASSPPQTGEAFNYGYTF | TGTGCCAGCTCACCACCGCAAACAGGAGAGGCTTTTAACTATGGCTACACCTTC
TRBJ1-6 | TRBV5-1 | few | TRBD1 | CASSLRTGGDSPLHF | TGCGCCAGCAGCTTGCGAACAGGGGGTGATTCACCCCTCCACTTT
TRBJ1-5 | TRBV12-3/TRBV12-4 | - | - | CASQWGHNQPQHF | TGTGCCAGCCAGTGGGGGCACAATCAGCCCCAGCATTTT
TRBJ2-5 | TRBV20-1 | - | TRBD1 | CSARDPTGGQETQYF | TGCAGTGCTAGGGATCCTACAGGGGGGCAAGAGACCCAGTACTTC
TRBJ2-1 | TRBV5-4 | - | - | CATSKAGFYNEQFF | TGTGCCACGTCAAAAGCGGGTTTCTACAATGAGCAGTTCTTC
TRBJ2-1 | TRBV5-4 | - | - | CASRLRGGSYNEQFF | TGTGCCAGCAGACTAAGGGGGGGCTCCTACAATGAGCAGTTCTTC
TRBJ2-3 | TRBV7-9 | few | TRBD1 | CASSFDRGLGDTQYF | TGTGCCAGCAGCTTCGACAGGGGGCTTGGAGATACGCAGTATTTT
TRBJ2-3 | TRBV2 | few | - | CASDGHKNRPDTQYF | TGTGCCAGCGACGGACACAAAAACCGACCAGATACGCAGTATTTT
TRBJ1-1 | TRBV7-9 | - | - | CASSLRSQSNTEAFF | TGTGCCAGCAGCTTAAGATCGCAGTCTAACACTGAAGCTTTCTTT
TRBJ2-7 | TRBV5-5 | few | - | CASSLGHGTYEQYF | TGTGCCAGCAGCTTAGGACATGGGACCTACGAGCAGTACTTC
TRBJ1-1 | TRBV12-3/TRBV12-4 | few | - | CASSFSNSGTEAFF | TGTGCCAGCAGTTTCTCCAACTCGGGCACTGAAGCTTTCTTT
TRBJ2-7 | TRBV12-3/TRBV12-4 | - | - | CASREDAPLHEQYF | TGTGCCAGCAGAGAGGACGCGCCCCTACACGAGCAGTACTTC
TRBJ2-3 | TRBV11-1 | few | - | CASSFRSGLTDTQYF | TGTGCCAGCAGCTTTAGGTCAGGGCTGACAGATACGCAGTATTTT
TRBJ2-1 | TRBV4-2 | - | TRBD1 | CASSQETGRSYNEQFF | TGTGCCAGCAGCCAAGAGACAGGGCGAAGCTACAATGAGCAGTTCTTC
TRBJ2-1 | TRBV20-1 | many | TRBD1 | CSAPRDRGGEQFF | TGCAGTGCGCCAAGGGACAGGGGTGGAGAGCAGTTCTTC